Listed below are T cell receptor beta chains from one sample, sequenced in a study of blood T cell repertoires in COVID-19. Using immunoSEQ multiplex PCR, the repertoire was profiled, and TCRdb retains in-frame clones only, with some absent. The sample carries fewer than 120,000 clones, around 89% recorded once. The specimen was peripheral blood. The receptors were gathered from a woman aged 45-65 years with acute or convalescent COVID-19. The conserved cysteine and the conserved F or W are not part of the CDR3 here. A row's size may be missing; if present it is once, few, many or a size class.

V	J	size	CDR3
TRBV11-2	TRBJ2-2	NA	ASSLVISGELF
TRBV2	TRBJ2-1	NA	ATKSGSSYNEQF
TRBV5-1	TRBJ1-5	NA	ASSLGTDSNQPQH
TRBV3-1/TRBV3-2	TRBJ2-4	NA	ASTRGAKNIQY
TRBV6-6	TRBJ2-2	NA	ASSPAGLANTGELF
TRBV6-1	TRBJ2-3	once	ASSDPPLTDTQY
TRBV30	TRBJ2-5	NA	AWSVVGRETQY
TRBV29-1	TRBJ1-1	NA	SAEPQTGLNTEAF
TRBV7-6	TRBJ2-7	NA	ASSLASDYEQY
TRBV18	TRBJ2-7	once	ASSPSWGGDEQY
TRBV3-1/TRBV3-2	TRBJ1-6	NA	ASSRSQGLNSPLH
TRBV5-1	TRBJ1-1	NA	ASSWAQGGRTEAF
TRBV7-2	TRBJ2-5	NA	ASSSLAGGLVETQY
TRBV7-9	TRBJ1-2	NA	ASRGDRGQGYGYT
TRBV24-1	TRBJ1-1	once	ATRDRMNTEAF
TRBV28	TRBJ2-1	NA	ASSLAGPYNEQF
TRBV6-5	TRBJ2-7	NA	ASSYLRRDSDEQY
TRBV11-1	TRBJ2-5	NA	ASSSTSGRTQETQY
TRBV11-3	TRBJ2-1	NA	ASSLEGGRGSYNEQF
TRBV11-2	TRBJ2-7	NA	ASSLVRAGVGEQY
TRBV29-1	TRBJ2-5	NA	SGRGSPQETQY
TRBV2	TRBJ2-1	NA	ASSLAGGPYNEQF
TRBV28	TRBJ1-4	NA	ATGATLNEKLF
TRBV10-1	TRBJ2-2	NA	ASSRQGMVGELF
TRBV18	TRBJ1-3	NA	ASSPGALTGGFSGNTIY
TRBV6-5	TRBJ2-7	NA	ASKTPGVYEQY